Listed here are 21 T cell receptor beta chains from one sample, sequenced in a study of human T cells and chemical hapten exposure. TCRdb re-analysed the RACE reads in MiXCR, keeping a single row per CDR3 protein. Of 50,000 or so distinct CDR3 sequences listed, roughly a tenth were seen once; the top ten hold over 15%. The time point here: patch test 3, about 24 weeks after DPC sensitization. The treatment denotes: therapeutic diphenylcyclopropenone sensitization with weekly scalp DPC. This specimen was whole blood, taken in connection with sensitization to the hapten diphenylcyclopropenone (DPC). All receptors derive from a woman in her thirties or forties with alopecia areata. Some clones in this sample may be carry-over from other donors' samples.

This clonotype was seen many times. This chain uses TRBV11-2 with TRBJ2-5; D is possibly TRBD1 (5 bases). The CDR3 contains 14 residues. The germline V gene encodes CDR1 SGHAT and CDR2 FQNNGV. V was pared by 5 bases and J by 1 base, with 11 bases between. Written as DNA, the CDR3 is TGTGCCAGCAGCCCCACGACAGTCCAAGAGACCCAGTACTTC. Its protein is CASSPTTVQETQYF. Based on the CDR3 plus reference TRBV11-2 and TRBJ2-5, the full variable domain is EAGVAQSPRYKIIEKRQSVAFWCNPISGHATLYWYQQILGQGPKLLIQFQNNGVVDDSQLPKDRFSAERLKGVDSTLKIQPAKLEDSAVYLCASSPTTVQETQYFGPGTRLLVL.

This clonotype was counted many times. V and J are TRBV7-6 and TRBJ2-5; D not resolved. Per the germline V gene, CDR1 is SGHVS and CDR2 is FNYEAQ. V was trimmed by 2 bases and J by 0 bases, leaving 1 base between them. This CDR3 has 12 amino acids. The CDR3 sequence: CASSLNQETQYF. CDR3 coding DNA: TGTGCCAGCAGCTTAAACCAAGAGACCCAGTACTTC.

This clonotype was counted many times. This chain connects TRBV6-4 to TRBJ1-1; D unclear. V shed 3 bases and J shed 2 bases, with 7 bases lying between them. The CDR3 runs 13 residues. The germline CDR1 and CDR2 sequences are MRHNA and SNTAGT. The CDR3 DNA is TGTGCCAGCAGTGAGTCGGGAAACACTGAAGCTTTCTTT. Amino acids: CASSESGNTEAFF.

Only a few counts were recorded for this clonotype. The genes are TRBV11-2 and TRBJ2-4, with D maybe TRBD1 (5 bases). The CDR3 is made up of 13 amino acids. CDR1 and CDR2 (germline): SGHAT, FQNNGV. V lost 5 bases, J lost 11 bases, and 16 bases lay in between. This CDR3 reads CASSEETEGVQYF. The CDR3 nucleotides read TGTGCCAGCAGCGAAGAGACAGAAGGGGTTCAGTACTTC.

This clonotype came up many times. The chain has TRBV9 and TRBJ1-1; 8 bases align to TRBD1. The CDR3 totals 15 residues. V trimming: 4 bases; J trimming: 1 base; junction bases outside the gene matches: 6. Looked up from germline, CDR1 is SGDLS and CDR2 is YYNGEE. The CDR3 loop reads CASSPWTGKNTEAFF. The CDR3 nucleotides are TGTGCCAGCAGCCCGTGGACAGGGAAGAACACTGAAGCTTTCTTT. The full variable domain, with the rest looked up from reference TRBV9 and TRBJ1-1, is DSGVTQTPKHLITATGQRVTLRCSPRSGDLSVYWYQQSLDQGLQFLIQYYNGEERAKGNILERFSAQQFPDLHSELNLSSLELGDSALYFCASSPWTGKNTEAFFGQGTRLTVV.

This clonotype was recorded many times. V gene TRBV6-5 combines with J gene TRBJ1-2; maybe TRBD1 (5 bases). CDR1 MNHEY and CDR2 SVGAGI come from the germline V gene. V dropped 2 bases and J dropped 6 bases, with 10 bases sitting between them. The CDR3 contains 13 residues. CDR3 residues: CASSYPRAHGYTF. Written as DNA, the CDR3 is TGTGCCAGCAGTTACCCCAGGGCCCATGGCTACACCTTC.

The chain combines TRBV18 with TRBJ1-5; D is possibly TRBD1 (6 bases). CDR3 length: 18 amino acids. Germline V gives CDR1 KGHSH, CDR2 LQKENI. V gave up 1 base and J gave up 0 bases, with 16 bases separating them. In DNA form, the CDR3 reads TGTGCCAGCTCACCACTAACGGACAGACCTTATAGCAATCAGCCCCAGCATTTT. It specifies CASSPLTDRPYSNQPQHF.

This clonotype has just a few counts. The chain links TRBV9 to TRBJ2-2; D uncertain. The CDR3 has 15 residues. V was clipped by 3 bases and J by 5 bases, with 14 bases between them. The germline V gene encodes CDR1 SGDLS and CDR2 YYNGEE. Here the CDR3 DNA reads TGTGCCAGCAGCGCAACGGTGCACATAACCGGGGAGCTGTTTTTT. The encoded protein is CASSATVHITGELFF.

The rearrangement joins TRBV7-9 to TRBJ1-5; 7 nucleotides align to TRBD1. The CDR3 is 16 amino acids. CDR1 is SEHNR, CDR2 FQNEAQ, per germline (reference sequence). V lost 1 base to trimming and J lost 6 bases; unmatched junction nucleotides: 9. The CDR3 protein is CASSLGTGAKFQPQHF. The CDR3 DNA follows: TGTGCCAGCAGCTTAGGAACAGGGGCAAAATTTCAGCCCCAGCATTTT.

This clonotype showed up just a few times. The chain couples TRBV7-9 to TRBJ1-4; tentatively, D is TRBD1 (5 bases). V was pared by 5 bases and J by 2 bases, with 9 bases between. The CDR3 contains 14 residues. Germline V gene data show CDR1 as SEHNR and CDR2 as FQNEAQ (reference sequence). The CDR3 region has the DNA TGTGCCAGCAGCGGCAGGGTTACTAATGAAAAACTGTTTTTT. It encodes CASSGRVTNEKLFF.

The chain uses TRBV6-2 or TRBV6-3 and TRBJ2-1; 11 bases fit TRBD1. The CDR3 consists of 15 residues. J lost 6 bases, V lost 6 bases, and 7 bases had no gene match. Germline V gene sequence: CDR1 MNHEY, CDR2 SVGEGT. The CDR3 DNA follows: TGTGCCAGCAGCCGTCCCGGGACAGGGGGCAATGAGCAGTTCTTC. This translates into CASSRPGTGGNEQFF.

The rearrangement joins TRBV6-1 to TRBJ2-5; 8 nucleotides align to TRBD1. Germline assignment: CDR1 MNHNS and CDR2 SASEGT. V lost 4 bases to trimming and J lost 5 bases; unmatched junction nucleotides: 18. The CDR3 is 18 amino acids. CDR3 sequence (DNA): TGTGCCAGCAGTGGTTGGGGACAGGCCGATCCCCGGCGCGAGACCCAGTACTTC. This sequence encodes CASSGWGQADPRRETQYF.

The rearrangement links TRBV5-5 to TRBJ1-1; D gene ambiguous. Trimming cost V 4 bases and J 7 bases, with 8 bases left between them. Germline CDR1 SGHKS, CDR2 YYEKEE (reference sequence). This CDR3 region has 11 residues. CDR3 region: CASSRQVEAFF. CDR3 nucleotide sequence: TGTGCCAGCAGCCGTCAAGTTGAAGCTTTCTTT.

This clonotype was observed a few times. The gene calls are TRBV3-1 and TRBJ2-7; D tentatively fits TRBD1 or TRBD2 (5 bases each). The V end lost 1 base, the J end lost 2 bases, and 12 bases lay between the germline ends. CDR1 and CDR2 from the germline V gene are LGHDT and YNNKEL (reference sequence). CDR3 length: 15 residues. The CDR3 loop reads CASSQVPEGTYEQYF. The CDR3 DNA reads TGTGCCAGCAGCCAAGTTCCTGAGGGGACCTACGAGCAGTACTTC.

The table lists this clonotype with a few counts. The chain employs TRBV4-2 and TRBJ2-4; D is possibly TRBD2 (6 bases). V was clipped by 2 bases and J by 0 bases, with 17 bases between them. The germline gives CDR1 LGHNA, CDR2 YNFKEQ. The CDR3 covers 18 residues. The DNA for the CDR3 is TGTGCCAGCAGCCAACCCCTAGGGGCGGGACTAGCCAAAAACATTCAGTACTTC. It specifies CASSQPLGAGLAKNIQYF.

This clonotype appeared a few times. V is TRBV4-1 and J is TRBJ1-1, with 9 bases lining up with TRBD1. Germline V gives CDR1 MGHRA, CDR2 YSYEKL. The CDR3 runs 14 residues. J gave up 5 bases and V 4 bases, and 5 bases lay outside the gene matches. CDR3 bases: TGCGCCAGCAGCCCGGGACAGGGAGGAACTGAAGCTTTCTTT. As protein: CASSPGQGGTEAFF.

J is TRBJ2-7 and V is TRBV12-3 or TRBV12-4, with 9 bases lining up with TRBD1. The ends lost 6 bases at V and 9 bases at J; junction bases unmatched: 15. The length of the CDR3 is 15 residues. In DNA form, the CDR3 reads TGTGCCAGCAGGCGGGGACAGGGCTTGCGCGTTGGGCAGTACTTC. This gives the protein CASRRGQGLRVGQYF.

The genes are TRBV7-6 and TRBJ2-3; 10 positions agree with TRBD2. The CDR3 spans 16 residues. V shed 1 base and J 5 bases; nucleotides not matched to a gene: 6. Germline V lookup: CDR1 SGHVS, CDR2 FNYEAQ. The CDR3 region is CASSLEAGGPKDTQYF. In DNA form, the CDR3 reads TGTGCCAGCAGCTTAGAAGCGGGGGGGCCGAAAGATACGCAGTATTTT.

A few counts support this clonotype. The junction departs from the called germline gene at one end, perhaps through a read error. This chain connects TRBV29-1 to TRBJ2-7; 10 bases are shared with TRBD2. In germline, CDR1 is SQVTM, CDR2 ANQGSEA. The CDR3 loop spans 18 amino acids. The CDR3 sequence: CSVEGALAGELSSYEQYF. The DNA for the CDR3 is TGCAGCGTCGAAGGGGCTCTAGCGGGGGAACTGAGCTCCTACGAGCAGTACTTC.

This clonotype has a count of ten or more. The chain couples TRBV7-2 to TRBJ2-3, with D possibly matching TRBD2 (5 bases). The CDR3 has 13 residues. Germline CDR1 reads SGHTA; CDR2 reads FQGNSA. V was cut by 1 base and J by 6 bases, with 8 bases left in between. The CDR3 DNA sequence: TGTGCCAGCAGCTTAGGAAGCGGTGATACGCAGTATTTT. Its protein product is CASSLGSGDTQYF.

This clonotype was observed many times. This chain uses TRBV7-9 with TRBJ2-5; TRBD2 is a possible D gene (5 bases). The V end lost 5 bases, the J end lost 2 bases, and 12 bases lay between the germline ends. This CDR3 comprises 14 residues. CDR1 and CDR2 (germline): SEHNR, FQNEAQ (reference sequence). The CDR3 is CASSASGVQETQYF. As DNA, the CDR3 is TGTGCCAGCAGCGCCAGCGGAGTACAAGAGACCCAGTACTTC.